This passage covers 30 T cell receptor beta chains from one sample sequenced in a study of CD8 T cells in ankylosing spondylitis. TCRdb re-analysed the 5' RACE reads in MiXCR, keeping a single row per CDR3 protein. The repertoire holds roughly 250,000 distinct CDR3 sequences, with 8% to 9.5% as singletons. Sequencing was done on a sample of blood, either unsorted or a sorted T cell fraction (not recorded which). Receptor source: a male donor with ankylosing spondylitis or in good health (not recorded which).

This clonotype was counted at least ten times. The V call is TRBV20-1, the J call TRBJ2-7, with 10 bases matching TRBD2. CDR3 length equals 17 residues. The V gene's germline CDR1 is DFQATT and CDR2 SNEGSKA (reference sequence). Germline trimming cut 0 bases from V and 3 bases from J; bases unmatched to any gene: 11. This chain's CDR3 is CSARDLKAGGQIYEQYF. The CDR3 region has the DNA TGCAGTGCTAGAGATCTGAAAGCGGGAGGGCAGATCTACGAGCAGTACTTC.

This clonotype was counted at least ten times. This chain links TRBV20-1 with TRBJ2-7, with TRBD2 identical over 10 bases. Losses at the gene ends were 6 bases for V and 2 bases for J; bases not matched to a gene: 13. CDR3 length equals 16 residues. Germline V gives CDR1 DFQATT, CDR2 SNEGSKA (reference sequence). CDR3 in amino acids: CSAYPAQAGGPYEQYF. The CDR3 DNA sequence: TGCAGTGCCTACCCCGCTCAAGCGGGAGGGCCCTACGAGCAGTACTTC.

Many counts were recorded for this clonotype. This chain uses TRBV5-1 with TRBJ1-6; 9 nucleotides match TRBD1. Unmatched junction bases numbered 5, after V lost 4 bases and J lost 9 bases. Germline V lookup: CDR1 SGHRS, CDR2 YFSETQ. The CDR3 is 14 residues long. The CDR3: CASSTGQGGSPLHF. CDR3 nucleotide sequence: TGCGCCAGCAGCACGGGACAGGGTGGTTCACCCCTCCACTTT.

This clonotype appeared many times. This chain links TRBV24-1 with TRBJ2-7; 11 positions match TRBD2. V lost 2 bases to trimming and J lost 1 base; unmatched junction nucleotides: 3. The germline CDR1 and CDR2 sequences are KGHDR and SFDVKD. The length of the CDR3 is 16 residues. In DNA, the CDR3 is TGTGCCACCAGTGATTCCCGGACTAGCGGGTCCTACGAGCAGTACTTC. Translating gives CATSDSRTSGSYEQYF.

The chain couples TRBV7-9 to TRBJ2-2; D is possibly TRBD2 (6 bases). Germline V lookup: CDR1 SEHNR, CDR2 FQNEAQ (reference sequence). The CDR3 consists of 16 residues. V gave up 5 bases and J gave up 1 base, with 14 bases separating them. In DNA form, the CDR3 reads TGTGCCAGCAGCCTGGTATATAGCGGGAACACCGGGGAGCTGTTTTTT. Translating it yields CASSLVYSGNTGELFF.

This clonotype was seen ten or more times. The V gene is TRBV29-1, the J gene TRBJ2-5; TRBD2 matches at 9 bases. The CDR3 has 14 residues. Germline V gene data show CDR1 as SQVTM and CDR2 as ANQGSEA. Unmatched junction bases numbered 6, after V lost 6 bases and J lost 1 base. CDR3 sequence: CSVAPSGTQETQYF. The CDR3 DNA sequence: TGCAGCGTCGCGCCTAGCGGGACCCAAGAGACCCAGTACTTC. Supplemented by reference TRBV29-1 and TRBJ2-5, the full variable domain reads SAVISQKPSRDICQRGTSLTIQCQVDSQVTMMFWYRQQPGQSLTLIATANQGSEATYESGFVIDKFPISRPNLTFSTLTVSNMSPEDSSIYLCSVAPSGTQETQYFGPGTRLLVL.

The V and J genes are TRBV7-3 and TRBJ1-1; D gene ambiguous. CDR3 size: 14 residues. Germline loops: CDR1 SGHTA, CDR2 FQGTGA. V was trimmed by 2 bases and J by 0 bases, leaving 7 bases between them. CDR3 region: CASSLPRVNTEAFF. The CDR3 coding sequence is TGTGCCAGCAGCTTACCACGAGTGAACACTGAAGCTTTCTTT.

Ten or more counts support this clonotype. V is TRBV10-3 and J is TRBJ2-1; 8 nucleotides match TRBD2. CDR1 is ENHRY, CDR2 SYGVKD, per germline. Unmatched junction bases numbered 1, after V lost 0 bases and J lost 0 bases. CDR3 length: 16 residues. CDR3 region: CAISESLAGSYNEQFF. In DNA form, the CDR3 reads TGTGCCATCAGTGAGTCTCTAGCGGGCTCCTACAATGAGCAGTTCTTC.

This clonotype occurred a few times. The V gene is TRBV5-1, the J gene TRBJ2-5, with D perhaps being TRBD1 or TRBD2 (5 bases each). Germline V gene data show CDR1 as SGHRS and CDR2 as YFSETQ. V lost 0 bases, J lost 5 bases, and 14 bases lay in between. The CDR3 extends over 15 amino acids. The CDR3 DNA reads TGCGCCAGCAGCTTGGCCGGGGCGCCAGCGGAGACCCAGTACTTC. Translation gives CASSLAGAPAETQYF.

This clonotype was seen many times. This chain uses TRBV7-9 with TRBJ1-1, with a weak D call TRBD1 (5 bases). Germline V gene lookup returns CDR1 SEHNR and CDR2 FQNEAQ (reference sequence). Between the trimmed V and J ends, which lost 0 bases and 6 bases, there was a span of 11 bases. This CDR3 comprises 14 residues. Written as DNA, the CDR3 is TGTGCCAGCAGCTTAGCGCGGGGGGGACCTGAAGCTTTCTTT. It yields the protein CASSLARGGPEAFF. Using reference TRBV7-9 and TRBJ1-1 for the parts outside the CDR3, the full variable domain is DTGVSQNPRHKITKRGQNVTFRCDPISEHNRLYWYRQTLGQGPEFLTYFQNEAQLEKSRLLSDRFSAERPKGSFSTLEIQRTEQGDSAMYLCASSLARGGPEAFFGQGTRLTVV.

The chain is built from TRBV6-1 and TRBJ1-5, with 7 bases matching TRBD1. The CDR3 is 17 amino acids. Germline V gives CDR1 MNHNS, CDR2 SASEGT. With 9 bases clipped from V and 0 bases from J, the junction kept 14 bases outside the gene matches. The CDR3 region is CASSATGALNSNQPQHF. As DNA, the CDR3 is TGTGCCAGTTCGGCTACAGGGGCTTTAAATAGCAATCAGCCCCAGCATTTT.

This clonotype was seen repeatedly, ten times or more. The rearrangement joins TRBV11-2 to TRBJ2-5; TRBD2 might be the D (6 bases). Trimming took 5 bases from V and 5 from J, leaving 15 bases between them. The CDR3 extends over 14 amino acids. Germline CDR1 and CDR2: SGHAT and FQNNGV. The CDR3 sequence: CASSRLVPMETQYF. In nucleotides, the CDR3 is TGTGCCAGCAGCAGACTAGTTCCAATGGAGACCCAGTACTTC.

In its sample, this clonotype was seen many times. V and J are TRBV5-6 and TRBJ2-7; D perhaps matches TRBD1 (5 bases). V lost 1 base and J 3 bases, leaving 14 bases between the germline ends. Germline V gene data show CDR1 as SGHDT and CDR2 as YYEEEE. The length of the CDR3 is 15 residues. Here the CDR3 reads CASSLFSDTYYEQYF. For the CDR3, the DNA is TGTGCCAGCAGCTTGTTCTCGGACACATACTACGAGCAGTACTTC.

Regarding this clonotype: This may arise from a read error, as a much more abundant clone is one base away. The CDR3 loop reads CVSSIVATDTQYF. DNA of the CDR3: TGTGTCAGTAGTATAGTGGCGACAGATACGCAGTATTTT. V usage is TRBV19 and J usage is TRBJ2-3; D gene uncertain. Germline-derived CDR1 and CDR2 are LNHDA and SQIVND (reference sequence). The length of the CDR3 is 13 residues. The full variable domain, with the rest looked up from reference TRBV19 and TRBJ2-3, is DGGITQSPKYLFRKEGQNVTLSCEQNLNHDAMYWYRQDPGQGLRLIYYSQIVNDFQKGDIAEGYSVSREKKESFPLTVTSAQKNPTAFYLCVSSIVATDTQYFGPGTRLTVL.

This clonotype was detected many times. The genes are TRBV10-3 and TRBJ2-3; 10 nucleotides line up with TRBD2. The V and J ends lost 8 bases and 2 bases, in that order; junction bases with no gene match: 4. CDR3 length: 14 residues. Germline CDR1 reads ENHRY; CDR2 reads SYGVKD. The CDR3 DNA sequence: TGTGCCATCCAAGCGGGAGGGCTCACAGATACGCAGTATTTT. Translated, it gives CAIQAGGLTDTQYF.

The chain has TRBV9 and TRBJ1-1, with D uncertain. This CDR3 region has 14 residues. V lost 0 bases, J lost 5 bases, and 11 bases lay in between. Germline V gene lookup returns CDR1 SGDLS and CDR2 YYNGEE. CDR3 sequence reads: CASSVGRGRTEAFF. CDR3 nucleotide sequence: TGTGCCAGCAGCGTAGGCCGGGGAAGGACTGAAGCTTTCTTT.

At least ten counts were recorded for this clonotype. This sequence joins TRBV5-1 and TRBJ2-2; perhaps TRBD1 as D (6 bases). CDR3 length: 14 residues. V lost 3 bases to trimming and J lost 3 bases, with 9 bases between them. From germline, CDR1 is SGHRS and CDR2 YFSETQ. The CDR3 region is CASSYRADTGELFF. The CDR3 nucleotides read TGCGCCAGCAGCTACAGGGCGGACACCGGGGAGCTGTTTTTT.

This clonotype was counted a few times. The chain is built from TRBV6-2 or TRBV6-3 and TRBJ1-1, with no clear D. Trimming left V 7 bases short and J 9 bases short, with 15 bases between. Germline V lookup: CDR1 MNHEY, CDR2 SVGEGT. The CDR3 totals 12 residues. CDR3 coding DNA: TGTGCCAGCATTGACGATGGCAGTAAAGCTTTCTTT. Translating it yields CASIDDGSKAFF.

This clonotype was seen repeatedly, ten times or more. This sequence joins TRBV9 and TRBJ2-2; 8 bases are a match to TRBD1. The length of the CDR3 is 16 residues. V shed 4 bases, J shed 3 bases, and the junction held 8 bases outside the gene matches. Germline V gene data show CDR1 as SGDLS and CDR2 as YYNGEE. The CDR3 nucleotides read TGTGCCAGCAGCCCCCCGGGACAGGAGGACACCGGGGAGCTGTTTTTT. Its protein is CASSPPGQEDTGELFF.

This clonotype was observed a few times. The CDR3 nucleotides are TGCAGTGCTGTAAAGGATTTCGATGGCTACACCTTC. It specifies CSAVKDFDGYTF. The J gene is TRBJ1-2, the V gene TRBV20-1; D uncertain. Between the trimmed V and J ends, which lost 5 bases and 6 bases, there was a span of 13 bases. This CDR3 region has 12 residues. Germline V gene sequence: CDR1 DFQATT, CDR2 SNEGSKA (reference sequence).

In this sample, this clonotype turned up many times. The DNA for the CDR3 is TGCAGCGTTAAGGACAGAATCAACAATGAGCAGTTCTTC. Translated, it gives CSVKDRINNEQFF. The J gene is TRBJ2-1, the V gene TRBV29-1, with a tentative D call TRBD1 (6 bases). Trimming shortened V by 5 bases and J by 5 bases, and 13 bases separated the two germline ends. In germline, CDR1 is SQVTM, CDR2 ANQGSEA. The CDR3 has 13 amino acids.

This clonotype has at least ten counts. The chain couples TRBV6-1 to TRBJ2-1; D possibly corresponds to TRBD1 (6 bases). Trimming stripped 6 bases from V and 2 bases from J, with 17 bases between. Germline values: CDR1 MNHNS, CDR2 SASEGT. The CDR3 extends over 16 amino acids. The CDR3 loop is CASSSTPDSTYNEQFF. Here the CDR3 DNA reads TGTGCCAGCAGCTCAACCCCGGACAGCACCTACAATGAGCAGTTCTTC.

In this sample, this clonotype turned up many times. The chain couples TRBV7-9 to TRBJ1-2; weak D call: TRBD1 (6 bases). The CDR3 runs to 14 residues. V dropped 6 bases and J dropped 0 bases, with 11 bases sitting between them. Germline loops: CDR1 SEHNR, CDR2 FQNEAQ (reference sequence). The CDR3 DNA is TGTGCCAGCAGTCCACAGGGAGCTAACTATGGCTACACCTTC. As protein: CASSPQGANYGYTF.

A few counts support this clonotype. This sequence joins TRBV19 and TRBJ1-6, with 9 positions matching TRBD1. Germline values: CDR1 LNHDA, CDR2 SQIVND (reference sequence). The junction had 5 bases not matched to a gene; V was cut back by 5 bases and J by 9 bases. The CDR3 totals 14 residues. CDR3 sequence reads: CASSPRDRASPLHF. The CDR3 coding sequence is TGTGCCAGTAGTCCCCGGGACAGGGCTTCACCCCTCCACTTT.

V is TRBV20-1 and J is TRBJ2-7; possibly TRBD1 for D (5 bases). This CDR3 has 12 amino acids. Trimming removed 0 bases from V and 9 bases from J, with 12 bases in between. Germline values: CDR1 DFQATT, CDR2 SNEGSKA (reference sequence). As DNA, the CDR3 is TGCAGTGCTAGAGATCTTGGGGCAGGGCAGTACTTC. The encoded protein is CSARDLGAGQYF.

This clonotype was recorded at least ten times. V usage is TRBV12-3 or TRBV12-4 and J usage is TRBJ2-2; D might be TRBD2 (6 bases). V shed 6 bases and J shed 3 bases, with 17 bases lying between them. The CDR3 has 16 amino acids. The CDR3 DNA is TGTGCCAGCAGCCCCGGGACTCCAAGGGACACCGGGGAGCTGTTTTTT. Its translation is CASSPGTPRDTGELFF.

This clonotype has at least ten counts. V is TRBV5-1 and J is TRBJ2-3; 13 nucleotides match TRBD2. With 4 bases clipped from V and 2 bases from J, the junction kept 4 bases outside the gene matches. This CDR3 is built from 16 residues. Germline lookup yields CDR1 SGHRS and CDR2 YFSETQ. The CDR3 DNA follows: TGCGCCAGCAGCCCGGGACTAGCGGGGACCACAGATACGCAGTATTTT. Translation gives CASSPGLAGTTDTQYF.

This clonotype has ten or more counts. The chain recombines TRBV7-2 with TRBJ2-3, with D unclear. Germline V lookup: CDR1 SGHTA, CDR2 FQGNSA. Trimming pared 5 bases from V and 4 bases from J, leaving 13 bases between. The CDR3 is 14 amino acids. CDR3 sequence reads: CASSNYLGPDTQYF. CDR3 nucleotides: TGTGCCAGCAGCAATTACCTCGGTCCAGATACGCAGTATTTT.

This clonotype was seen repeatedly, ten times or more. The rearrangement uses TRBV12-3 or TRBV12-4 and TRBJ1-2; no clear D. Trimming stripped 2 bases from V and 8 bases from J, with 15 bases between. The CDR3 consists of 14 residues. CDR3 loop: CASSLSRMGEGYTF. The DNA for the CDR3 is TGTGCCAGCAGTTTAAGTCGAATGGGAGAGGGCTACACCTTC.

This clonotype was seen repeatedly, ten times or more. This chain links TRBV27 with TRBJ2-7; D ambiguous. Germline V gene lookup returns CDR1 MNHEY and CDR2 SMNVEV (reference sequence). V was shortened by 0 bases and J by 6 bases, with 9 bases between the two germline ends. This CDR3 contains 13 residues. For the CDR3, the DNA is TGTGCCAGCAGTTTATCGATTTCCGCCGAGCAGTACTTC. Its protein product is CASSLSISAEQYF.